The 18 T cell receptor beta chains given below trace back to one sample, sequenced in a study of blood T cells in healthy people across ages. For the second PCR, which ran for roughly 6 to 12 cycles, a sample-barcoded 5' primer and a J-beta primer mix were used. TCRdb reanalysed the 5' RACE reads using MiXCR and keeps one entry per CDR3 protein. The sample carries 780,000 or so distinct CDR3 sequences, roughly 25% recorded once. The same data also contributed to another study, on T cells of mothers and their children.

Sequenced: blood. Every receptor here comes from a boy aged 5-17 years in good health.

This clonotype was counted between two and nine times. The chain recombines TRBV5-1 with TRBJ1-6; D perhaps matches TRBD1 (5 bases). Germline lookup yields CDR1 SGHRS and CDR2 YFSETQ. With 3 bases removed from V and 7 bases from J, the gap between germline ends came to 17 bases. The length of the CDR3 is 16 residues. CDR3 sequence: CASSSDRDGKNSPLHF. Here the CDR3 DNA reads TGCGCCAGCAGCTCAGACCGGGACGGAAAAAATTCACCCCTCCACTTT. Using reference TRBV5-1 and TRBJ1-6 for the parts outside the CDR3, the full variable domain is KAGVTQTPRYLIKTRGQQVTLSCSPISGHRSVSWYQQTPGQGLQFLFEYFSETQRNKGNFPGRFSGRQFSNSRSEMNVSTLELGDSALYLCASSSDRDGKNSPLHFGNGTRLTVT.

V gene TRBV3-1 combines with J gene TRBJ2-7; 14 nucleotides match TRBD2. The CDR3 has 15 amino acids. Germline-derived CDR1 and CDR2 are LGHDT and YNNKEL (reference sequence). Unmatched junction bases numbered 5, after V lost 4 bases and J lost 6 bases. DNA for the CDR3: TGTGCCAGCAGCCCTGGACTAGCGGGAGGCTTCGAGCAGTACTTC. Protein sequence: CASSPGLAGGFEQYF.

A few counts support this clonotype. The chain has TRBV13 and TRBJ2-1; TRBD2 matches 11 bases. Gene TRBJ2-5 matches the end of the DNA better, so the J call may be wrong. The CDR3 sequence is 16 residues long. The V gene's germline CDR1 is PRHDT and CDR2 FYEKMQ (reference sequence). CDR3 loop: CASSLGTSGEEGTQYF. Written as DNA, the CDR3 is TGTGCCAGCAGCTTAGGGACTAGCGGGGAGGAAGGGACCCAGTACTTC.

The chain employs TRBV28 and TRBJ1-1; D remains ambiguous. Germline-derived CDR1 and CDR2 are MDHEN and SYDVKM. The CDR3 contains 12 residues. Trimming removed 1 base at V and 6 bases at J, with 6 bases between. The CDR3 nucleotides read TGTGCCAGCAGTTTATCCCAGGCTGAAGCTTTCTTT. Translating it yields CASSLSQAEAFF.

The table lists this clonotype with a few counts. The chain carries TRBV6-1 and TRBJ2-7; D might be TRBD1 or TRBD2, each matching 7 bases. CDR1 and CDR2 from the germline V gene are MNHNS and SASEGT. The CDR3 runs to 17 residues. V was cut by 2 bases and J by 1 base, with 18 bases left in between. CDR3 sequence: CASSERVGGGPSYEQYF. The CDR3 DNA reads TGTGCCAGCAGTGAACGTGTGGGAGGGGGCCCTTCCTACGAGCAGTACTTC.

This clonotype was observed a few times. The chain couples TRBV9 to TRBJ2-3; D unresolved. Per the germline V gene, CDR1 is SGDLS and CDR2 is YYNGEE. Trimming took 4 bases from V and 0 from J, leaving 21 bases between them. The CDR3 is 18 residues long. CDR3 residues: CASSPRDDIWKSTDTQYF. The CDR3 region has the DNA TGTGCCAGCAGCCCTCGCGACGACATCTGGAAGAGCACAGATACGCAGTATTTT.

V gene TRBV3-1 combines with J gene TRBJ2-5; 10 bases are shared with TRBD2. The DNA matches TRBJ2-1 better at its end, which makes the J call doubtful. CDR1 is LGHDT and CDR2 is YNNKEL in the germline V gene (reference sequence). The CDR3 totals 17 residues. CDR3: CASSQVPGLAAYNEQFF. The CDR3 nucleotides are TGTGCCAGCAGCCAAGTTCCCGGACTAGCGGCCTACAATGAGCAGTTCTTC.

This clonotype was recorded a few times. CDR3 sequence (DNA): TGTGCCAGCAGTGGAAGCGGGGTCAGCACAGATACGCAGTATTTT. Its translation is CASSGSGVSTDTQYF. The chain couples TRBV7-3 to TRBJ2-3; TRBD2 matches at 7 bases. There are 15 residues in the CDR3. Germline assignment: CDR1 SGHTA and CDR2 FQGTGA. The ends lost 6 bases at V and 0 bases at J; junction bases unmatched: 6.

This clonotype was found a few times. The gene calls are TRBV20-1 and TRBJ1-4; 9 nucleotides line up with TRBD1. J lost 5 bases, V lost 3 bases, and 4 bases had no gene match. The CDR3 sequence is 14 residues long. From germline, CDR1 is DFQATT and CDR2 SNEGSKA (reference sequence). The CDR3 DNA follows: TGCAGTGCTAGTCCCGGGACAGGGAATGAAAAACTGTTTTTT. Protein sequence: CSASPGTGNEKLFF.

V usage is TRBV4-3 and J usage is TRBJ2-5; 7 bases match TRBD2. V gave up 2 bases and J gave up 1 base; unmatched junction bases: 7. Germline lookup yields CDR1 LGHNA and CDR2 YSLEER. CDR3 length: 16 residues. The CDR3 sequence is CASSQTLAELQETQYF. The CDR3 DNA reads TGCGCCAGCAGCCAAACCCTAGCGGAACTCCAAGAGACCCAGTACTTC.

This rearrangement joins TRBV29-1 to TRBJ2-5; D may be TRBD2 (5 bases). The V gene's germline CDR1 is SQVTM and CDR2 ANQGSEA. This CDR3 has 12 amino acids. CDR3 coding DNA: TGCTCTCATACCGGACTTGCGGAGACCCAGTACTTC. It is translated as CSHTGLAETQYF.

This clonotype has just a few counts. The V gene is TRBV7-9, the J gene TRBJ2-7, with D tentatively TRBD1 (6 bases). The CDR3 contains 15 residues. The germline V and J ends were trimmed by 5 bases and 0 bases, with 14 bases remaining between them. CDR1 and CDR2 (germline): SEHNR, FQNEAQ (reference sequence). The DNA of the CDR3 is TGTGCCAGCAGCGCTGGGACAACAAGCTCCTACGAGCAGTACTTC. Translating gives CASSAGTTSSYEQYF.

This clonotype turned up a few times. V is TRBV20-1 and J is TRBJ1-5, with unresolved D. This CDR3 has 13 amino acids. CDR1 and CDR2 from the germline V gene are DFQATT and SNEGSKA (reference sequence). The ends were cut back, 0 bases at V and 13 bases at J, with 16 bases in the middle. The DNA of the CDR3 is TGCAGTGCTAGAGATTCTTTAGGCAACTTTCAGCATTTT. Translation: CSARDSLGNFQHF.

This rearrangement joins TRBV20-1 to TRBJ2-2; 9 bases agree with TRBD2. Germline V gene sequence: CDR1 DFQATT, CDR2 SNEGSKA (reference sequence). Unmatched junction bases numbered 8, after V lost 1 base and J lost 5 bases. This CDR3 contains 16 residues. CDR3 nucleotide sequence: TGCAGTGCTAGAGTTAACAGCGGGGGGCGGACCGGGGAGCTGTTTTTT. Its translation: CSARVNSGGRTGELFF.

This clonotype was counted between two and nine times. The rearrangement links TRBV3-1 to TRBJ2-1; TRBD1 might be the D (6 bases). Germline V gene sequence: CDR1 LGHDT, CDR2 YNNKEL (reference sequence). Between the trimmed V and J ends, which lost 0 bases and 9 bases, there was a span of 12 bases. The CDR3 has 14 residues. CDR3 coding DNA: TGTGCCAGCAGCCAAGAGGGACATCCGATTGAGCAGTTCTTC. It translates to CASSQEGHPIEQFF.

This clonotype was detected ten times or more. The chain employs TRBV6-6 and TRBJ2-3; D gene ambiguous. The CDR3 totals 14 residues. CDR1 is MNHNY, CDR2 SVGAGI, per germline (reference sequence). The V end lost 2 bases, the J end lost 4 bases, and 10 bases lay between the germline ends. The CDR3 coding sequence is TGTGCCAGCAGTTACAACCCGGATCCAGATACGCAGTATTTT. Amino acid sequence: CASSYNPDPDTQYF.

The chain combines TRBV4-2 with TRBJ2-3, with TRBD2 matching 9 bases. Germline assignment: CDR1 LGHNA and CDR2 YNFKEQ. The CDR3 is 16 residues long. V lost 0 bases and J lost 3; bases outside the gene matches: 4. CDR3 sequence (DNA): TGTGCCAGCAGCCAAGAGGGGACTAGCCAGACAGATACGCAGTATTTT. It encodes CASSQEGTSQTDTQYF.

The table lists this clonotype with a few counts. As DNA, the CDR3 is TGTGCCAGCAGCTTAGTAAACGAGCAGTACTTC. Translation gives CASSLVNEQYF. The chain employs TRBV11-2 and TRBJ2-7; D is ambiguous. The CDR3 is 11 residues long. The V and J ends lost 1 base and 5 bases respectively, with 3 bases between them. CDR1 is SGHAT, CDR2 FQNNGV, per germline.